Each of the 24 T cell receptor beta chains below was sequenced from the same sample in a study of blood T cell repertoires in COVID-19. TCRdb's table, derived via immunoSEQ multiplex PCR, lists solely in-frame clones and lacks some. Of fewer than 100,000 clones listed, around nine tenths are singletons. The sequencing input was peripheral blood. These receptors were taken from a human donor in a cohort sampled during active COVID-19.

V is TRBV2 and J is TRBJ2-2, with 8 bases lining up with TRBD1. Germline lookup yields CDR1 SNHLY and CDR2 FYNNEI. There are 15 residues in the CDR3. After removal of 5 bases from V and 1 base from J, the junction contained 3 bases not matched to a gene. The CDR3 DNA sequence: TGTGCCAGCAGTTTCGACAGGGGGAACACCGGGGAGCTGTTTTTT. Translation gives CASSFDRGNTGELFF.

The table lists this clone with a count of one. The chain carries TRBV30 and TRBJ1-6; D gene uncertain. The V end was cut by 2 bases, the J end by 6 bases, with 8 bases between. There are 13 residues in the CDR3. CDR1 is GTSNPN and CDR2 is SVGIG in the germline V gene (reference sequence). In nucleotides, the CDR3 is TGTGCCTGGAGTTCAGGAGGTAATTCACCCCTCCACTTT. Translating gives CAWSSGGNSPLHF.

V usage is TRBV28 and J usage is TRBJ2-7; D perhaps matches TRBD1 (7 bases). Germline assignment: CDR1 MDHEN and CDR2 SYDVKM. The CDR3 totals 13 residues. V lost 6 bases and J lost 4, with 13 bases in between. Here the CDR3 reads CASRAGQRYEQYF. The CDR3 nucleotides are TGTGCCAGCAGGGCGGGACAGAGGTACGAGCAGTACTTC.

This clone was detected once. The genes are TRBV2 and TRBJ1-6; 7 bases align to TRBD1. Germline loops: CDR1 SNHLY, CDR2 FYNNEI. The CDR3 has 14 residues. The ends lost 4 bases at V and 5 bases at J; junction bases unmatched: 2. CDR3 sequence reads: CASSGGTDNSPLHF. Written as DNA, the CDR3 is TGTGCCAGCAGTGGTGGGACAGATAATTCACCCCTCCACTTT.

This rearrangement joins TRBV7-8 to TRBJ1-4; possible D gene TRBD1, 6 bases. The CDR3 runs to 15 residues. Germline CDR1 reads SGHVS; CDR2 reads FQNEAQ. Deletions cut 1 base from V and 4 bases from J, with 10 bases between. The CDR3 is CASSLERGSNEKLFF. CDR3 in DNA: TGTGCCAGCAGCTTAGAGAGGGGGAGTAATGAAAAACTGTTTTTT.

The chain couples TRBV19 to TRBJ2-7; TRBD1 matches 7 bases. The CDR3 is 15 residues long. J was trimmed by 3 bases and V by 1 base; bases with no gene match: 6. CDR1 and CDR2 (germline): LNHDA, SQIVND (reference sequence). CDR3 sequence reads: CASSIGAGGVYEQYF. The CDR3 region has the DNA TGTGCCAGTAGTATAGGGGCAGGGGGAGTCTACGAGCAGTACTTC. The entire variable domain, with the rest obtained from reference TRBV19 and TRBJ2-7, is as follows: DGGITQSPKYLFRKEGQNVTLSCEQNLNHDAMYWYRQDPGQGLRLIYYSQIVNDFQKGDIAEGYSVSREKKESFPLTVTSAQKNPTAFYLCASSIGAGGVYEQYFGPGTRLTVT.

The CDR3 DNA sequence: TGTGCCAGCAGTTCGACCGGGACTCAAACCGGGGAGCTGTTTTTT. Its protein is CASSSTGTQTGELFF. The J gene is TRBJ2-2, the V gene TRBV27; the D gene is possibly TRBD2 (6 bases). CDR3 size: 15 residues. Per germline, CDR1 MNHEY and CDR2 SMNVEV (reference sequence). Trimming removed 4 bases from V and 5 bases from J, with 14 bases in between.

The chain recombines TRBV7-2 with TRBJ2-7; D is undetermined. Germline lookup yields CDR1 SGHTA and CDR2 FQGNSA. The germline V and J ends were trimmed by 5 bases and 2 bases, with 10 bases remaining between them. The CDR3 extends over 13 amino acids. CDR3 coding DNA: TGTGCCAGCAGCCTAGGGCGGCCCTACGAGCAGTACTTC. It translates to CASSLGRPYEQYF. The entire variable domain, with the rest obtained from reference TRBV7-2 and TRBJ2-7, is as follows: GAGVSQSPSNKVTEKGKDVELRCDPISGHTALYWYRQSLGQGLEFLIYFQGNSAPDKSGLPSDRFSAERTGGSVSTLTIQRTQQEDSAVYLCASSLGRPYEQYFGPGTRLTVT.

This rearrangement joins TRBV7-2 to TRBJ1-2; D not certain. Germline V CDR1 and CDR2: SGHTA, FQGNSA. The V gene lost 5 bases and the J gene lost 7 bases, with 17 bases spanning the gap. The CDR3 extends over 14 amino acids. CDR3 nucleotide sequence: TGTGCCAGCAGCCAAAGTCTGGGAGGAGTTGGCTACACCTTC. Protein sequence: CASSQSLGGVGYTF.

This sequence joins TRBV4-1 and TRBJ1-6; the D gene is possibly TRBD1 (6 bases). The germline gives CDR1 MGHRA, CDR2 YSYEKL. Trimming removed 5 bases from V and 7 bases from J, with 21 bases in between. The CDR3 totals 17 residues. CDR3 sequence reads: CASSARSGTFGNSPLHF. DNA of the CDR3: TGCGCCAGCAGCGCCCGGAGCGGGACATTCGGGAATTCACCCCTCCACTTT.

The CDR3 reads CASSPRKDIDNEQFF. The DNA of the CDR3 is TGTGCCAGCAGCCCCCGCAAAGACATAGACAATGAGCAGTTCTTC. The gene calls are TRBV7-6 and TRBJ2-1; D ambiguous. From germline, CDR1 is SGHVS and CDR2 FNYEAQ. The CDR3 consists of 15 residues. V lost 5 bases and J lost 5, with 16 bases in between.

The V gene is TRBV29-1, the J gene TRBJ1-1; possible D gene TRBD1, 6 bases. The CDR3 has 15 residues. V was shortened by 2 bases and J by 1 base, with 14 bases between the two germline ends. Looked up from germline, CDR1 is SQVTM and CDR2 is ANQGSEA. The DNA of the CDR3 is TGCAGCGTTGAAAGGGTTGCAGGGGCGAACACTGAAGCTTTCTTT. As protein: CSVERVAGANTEAFF.

CDR3 coding DNA: TGCAGCGTTTCATACGGAGAAAATGAAAAACTGTTTTTT. Amino acids: CSVSYGENEKLFF. The chain links TRBV29-1 to TRBJ1-4; D remains unclear. The CDR3 runs to 13 residues. V was pared by 5 bases and J by 5 bases, with 12 bases between. Germline CDR1 is SQVTM and CDR2 is ANQGSEA.

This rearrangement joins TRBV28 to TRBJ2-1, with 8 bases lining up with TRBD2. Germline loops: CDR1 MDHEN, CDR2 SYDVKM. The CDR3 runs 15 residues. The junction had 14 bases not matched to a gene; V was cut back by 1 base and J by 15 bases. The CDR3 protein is CASSLFGGRSIFPFF. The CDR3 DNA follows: TGTGCCAGCAGTTTATTCGGCGGGAGGTCCATATTTCCGTTCTTC. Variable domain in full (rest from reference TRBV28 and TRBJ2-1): DVKVTQSSRYLVKRTGEKVFLECVQDMDHENMFWYRQDPGLGLRLIYFSYDVKMKEKGDIPEGYSVSREKKERFSLILESASTNQTSMYLCASSLFGGRSIFPFFGPGTRLTVL.

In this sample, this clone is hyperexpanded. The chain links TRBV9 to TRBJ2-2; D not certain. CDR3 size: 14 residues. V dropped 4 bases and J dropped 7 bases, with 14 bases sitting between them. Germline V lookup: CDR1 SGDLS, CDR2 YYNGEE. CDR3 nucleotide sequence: TGTGCCAGCAGCTCATCCTCCTGGAGCGGGGAGCTGTTTTTT. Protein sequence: CASSSSSWSGELFF. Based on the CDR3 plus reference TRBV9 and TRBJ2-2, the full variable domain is DSGVTQTPKHLITATGQRVTLRCSPRSGDLSVYWYQQSLDQGLQFLIQYYNGEERAKGNILERFSAQQFPDLHSELNLSSLELGDSALYFCASSSSSWSGELFFGEGSRLTVL.

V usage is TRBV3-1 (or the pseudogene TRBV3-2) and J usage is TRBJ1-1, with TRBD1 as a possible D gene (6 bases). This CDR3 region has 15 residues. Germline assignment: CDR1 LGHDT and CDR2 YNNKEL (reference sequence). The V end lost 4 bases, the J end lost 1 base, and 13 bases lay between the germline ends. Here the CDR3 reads CASSRRTTGNTEAFF. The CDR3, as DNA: TGTGCCAGCAGCCGAAGAACGACAGGGAACACTGAAGCTTTCTTT.

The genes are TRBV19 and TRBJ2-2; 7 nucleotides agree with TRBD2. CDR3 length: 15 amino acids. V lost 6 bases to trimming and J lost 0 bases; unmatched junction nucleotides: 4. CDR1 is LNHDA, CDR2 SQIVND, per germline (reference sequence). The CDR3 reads CASSRRGTNTGELFF. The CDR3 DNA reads TGTGCCAGTAGCCGGCGGGGGACGAACACCGGGGAGCTGTTTTTT.

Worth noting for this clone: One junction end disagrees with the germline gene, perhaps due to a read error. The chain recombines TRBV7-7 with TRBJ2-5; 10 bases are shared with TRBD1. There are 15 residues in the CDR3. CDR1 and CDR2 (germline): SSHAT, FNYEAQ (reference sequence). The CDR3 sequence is CASSLRTGGGETQYF. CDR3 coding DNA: TGTGCTAGCAGCTTACGGACAGGGGGGGGAGAGACCCAGTACTTC.

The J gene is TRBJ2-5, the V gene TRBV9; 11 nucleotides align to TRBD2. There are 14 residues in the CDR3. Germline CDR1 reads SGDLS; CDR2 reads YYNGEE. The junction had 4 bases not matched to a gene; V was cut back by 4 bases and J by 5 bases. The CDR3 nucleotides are TGTGCCAGCAGCCTAACTAGCGGGAGTGAGACCCAGTACTTC. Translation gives CASSLTSGSETQYF.

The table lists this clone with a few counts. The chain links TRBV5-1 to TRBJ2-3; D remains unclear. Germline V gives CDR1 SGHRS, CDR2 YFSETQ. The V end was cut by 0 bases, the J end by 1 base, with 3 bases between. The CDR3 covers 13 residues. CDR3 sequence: CASSLAGTDTQYF. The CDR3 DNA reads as TGCGCCAGCAGCTTGGCCGGCACAGATACGCAGTATTTT.

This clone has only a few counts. Written as DNA, the CDR3 is TGTGCCAGCAGTGGGACAGGGAGGAAAGATGAAAAACTGTTTTTT. It codes for CASSGTGRKDEKLFF. This chain links TRBV2 with TRBJ1-4, with 8 bases identical to TRBD1. The CDR3 is 15 residues long. After removal of 4 bases from V and 6 bases from J, the junction contained 7 bases not matched to a gene. Per germline, CDR1 SNHLY and CDR2 FYNNEI.

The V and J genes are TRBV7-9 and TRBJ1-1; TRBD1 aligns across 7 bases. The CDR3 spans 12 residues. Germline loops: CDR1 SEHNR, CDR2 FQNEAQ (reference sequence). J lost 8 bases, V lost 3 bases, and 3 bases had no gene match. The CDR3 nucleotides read TGTGCCAGCAGCTTCCGACAGGGAGAAGCTTTCTTT. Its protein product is CASSFRQGEAFF.

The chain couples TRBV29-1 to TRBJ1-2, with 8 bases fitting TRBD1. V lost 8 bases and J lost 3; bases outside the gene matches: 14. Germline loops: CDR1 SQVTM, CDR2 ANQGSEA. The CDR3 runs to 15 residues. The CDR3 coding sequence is TGCAGCATATTGCGATCCGGACAGGGTCACTATGGCTACACCTTC. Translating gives CSILRSGQGHYGYTF.

In nucleotides, the CDR3 is TGTGCCAGTAGACTTGACTCAAGCTCTGGAAACACCATATATTTT. As protein: CASRLDSSSGNTIYF. The J gene is TRBJ1-3, the V gene TRBV19; D unresolved. V lost 6 bases to trimming and J lost 0 bases, with 12 bases between them. Looked up from germline, CDR1 is LNHDA and CDR2 is SQIVND (reference sequence). The CDR3 extends over 15 amino acids. Variable domain in full (rest from reference TRBV19 and TRBJ1-3): DGGITQSPKYLFRKEGQNVTLSCEQNLNHDAMYWYRQDPGQGLRLIYYSQIVNDFQKGDIAEGYSVSREKKESFPLTVTSAQKNPTAFYLCASRLDSSSGNTIYFGEGSWLTVV.